This entry lists 25 T cell receptor beta chains sequenced from one sample in a study of T-cell reconstitution after alpha-beta-depleted transplantation in children. Unique molecular identifiers were built into the TCRbeta library. One entry per CDR3 protein results from TCRdb running MiXCR on the PCR reads. The sample yields around 200,000 distinct CDR3 sequences, approximately 8.4% seen once. The material was PBMCs, mostly from graft donor cells, obtained 360 days after TCRalphabeta/CD19-depleted stem cell transplant. The receptors shown here come from a male patient aged 2-15 years who had a stem cell transplant for acute myeloid leukemia, so the T cells may come from the graft donor.

V usage is TRBV20-1 and J usage is TRBJ2-4; D call uncertain. In germline, CDR1 is DFQATT, CDR2 SNEGSKA (reference sequence). This CDR3 is 16 amino acids long. Trimming left V 0 bases short and J 0 bases short, with 12 bases between. The CDR3 sequence is CSARDGVVLAKNIQYF. CDR3 DNA sequence: TGCAGTGCTAGAGACGGCGTAGTGCTAGCCAAAAACATTCAGTACTTC.

This clonotype has a count of ten or more. This chain links TRBV25-1 with TRBJ2-2; 9 bases agree with TRBD2. Germline lookup yields CDR1 MGHDK and CDR2 SYGVNS. Germline trimming cut 4 bases from V and 4 bases from J; bases unmatched to any gene: 7. The CDR3 sequence is 16 residues long. CDR3 nucleotide sequence: TGTGCCAGCAGTGCCGTAGCGGGAGAGGGCACCGGGGAGCTGTTTTTT. Amino acids: CASSAVAGEGTGELFF. The variable domain in full, with the rest retrieved from reference TRBV25-1 and TRBJ2-2, is EADIYQTPRYLVIGTGKKITLECSQTMGHDKMYWYQQDPGMELHLIHYSYGVNSTEKGDLSSESTVSRIRTEHFPLTLESARPSHTSQYLCASSAVAGEGTGELFFGEGSRLTVL.

The table lists this clonotype with a few counts. The rearrangement joins TRBV11-2 to TRBJ1-1; D remains unclear. Trimming stripped 3 bases from V and 1 base from J, with 9 bases between. CDR1 SGHAT and CDR2 FQNNGV come from the germline V gene. The CDR3 contains 14 residues. Here the CDR3 reads CASSLPRTNTEAFF. In DNA form, the CDR3 reads TGTGCCAGCAGCTTGCCACGGACGAACACTGAAGCTTTCTTT.

This chain uses TRBV11-2 with TRBJ2-1; D might be TRBD1 or TRBD2, each matching 6 bases. Germline loops: CDR1 SGHAT, CDR2 FQNNGV. Trimming left V 2 bases short and J 2 bases short, with 13 bases between. The CDR3 has 16 amino acids. CDR3 DNA sequence: TGTGCCAGCAGCTTACGTAGTAGGGGGGCCTACAATGAGCAGTTCTTC. Translating gives CASSLRSRGAYNEQFF.

The chain is built from TRBV7-8 and TRBJ2-1; no clear D. CDR1 is SGHVS, CDR2 FQNEAQ, per germline. The ends were cut back, 3 bases at V and 3 bases at J, with 3 bases in the middle. The CDR3 loop spans 12 amino acids. The CDR3 region is CASSFDYNEQFF. CDR3 sequence (DNA): TGTGCCAGCAGCTTCGACTACAATGAGCAGTTCTTC.

This clonotype was seen only a few times. The rearrangement uses TRBV4-2 and TRBJ2-7; 13 nucleotides match TRBD2. The germline CDR1 and CDR2 sequences are LGHNA and YNFKEQ. The V gene end was trimmed by 3 bases and the J gene end by 2 bases; junction bases not matched to a gene: 4. CDR3 length equals 16 residues. The CDR3 nucleotides are TGTGCCAGCAGCCAGGGAGGGACTAGCGGGACCTACGAGCAGTACTTC. It codes for CASSQGGTSGTYEQYF.

This clonotype was counted ten times or more. V gene TRBV24-1 combines with J gene TRBJ2-1; D gene ambiguous. V was trimmed by 3 bases and J by 8 bases, leaving 16 bases between them. Germline V gene lookup returns CDR1 KGHDR and CDR2 SFDVKD. This CDR3 region has 15 residues. The DNA of the CDR3 is TGTGCCACCAGTGATGGGTTGGGCACCAGATATGAGCAGTTCTTC. Its translation is CATSDGLGTRYEQFF.

V gene TRBV6-1 combines with J gene TRBJ1-2; possibly TRBD1 for D (6 bases). The V and J ends lost 7 bases and 4 bases respectively, with 13 bases between them. The CDR3 is made up of 13 amino acids. Germline CDR1 is MNHNS and CDR2 is SASEGT. In nucleotides, the CDR3 is TGTGCCAGCACAGAAGACAGGATCTATGGCTACACCTTC. It yields the protein CASTEDRIYGYTF.

This clonotype was recorded at least ten times. This chain joins TRBV10-3 and TRBJ2-5; the match to TRBD1 covers 7 bases. Germline V gene lookup returns CDR1 ENHRY and CDR2 SYGVKD. CDR3 length: 14 residues. The junction had 4 bases not matched to a gene; V was cut back by 4 bases and J by 2 bases. Written as DNA, the CDR3 is TGTGCCATCAGTGGTGACAGGGCTCAAGAGACCCAGTACTTC. Protein: CAISGDRAQETQYF.

This clonotype was counted a few times. This sequence joins TRBV15 and TRBJ2-7, with unresolved D. CDR1 is LNHNV, CDR2 YYDKDF, per germline (reference sequence). The ends were cut back, 0 bases at V and 3 bases at J, with 6 bases in the middle. This CDR3 region has 13 residues. This CDR3 is CATSRDSLYEQYF. CDR3 nucleotides: TGTGCCACCAGCAGAGATAGCCTCTACGAGCAGTACTTC.

This clonotype appeared a few times. The chain carries TRBV18 and TRBJ2-3, with 9 bases identical to TRBD1. Trimming cost V 6 bases and J 5 bases; bases outside gene matches: 9. This CDR3 is built from 15 residues. Germline CDR1 KGHSH, CDR2 LQKENI. The CDR3 region has the DNA TGTGCCAGCTCCCCGGACAGGGGCCTCGGAGATACGCAGTATTTT. Protein product: CASSPDRGLGDTQYF.

This clonotype was recorded many times. The chain joins TRBV10-3 to TRBJ2-2, with 12 bases fitting TRBD2. The CDR3 is 13 amino acids. The germline CDR1 and CDR2 sequences are ENHRY and SYGVKD. The V gene end was trimmed by 6 bases and the J gene end by 9 bases; junction bases not matched to a gene: 2. The CDR3 here is CAIRTSGRRELFF. CDR3 sequence (DNA): TGTGCCATCAGAACTAGCGGGAGGAGGGAGCTGTTTTTT.

This clonotype has ten or more counts. The CDR3 bases are TGTGCCAGCAGTTTTAGGGGGGCTAGTTCACCCCTCCACTTT. Translation: CASSFRGASSPLHF. V gene TRBV28 combines with J gene TRBJ1-6, with D possibly matching TRBD1 (6 bases). The CDR3 is made up of 14 amino acids. V was pared by 3 bases and J by 9 bases, with 12 bases between. In germline, CDR1 is MDHEN, CDR2 SYDVKM.

The gene calls are TRBV2 and TRBJ2-7; TRBD2 matches 8 bases. Per germline, CDR1 SNHLY and CDR2 FYNNEI. This CDR3 has 15 amino acids. V lost 3 bases to trimming and J lost 7 bases; unmatched junction nucleotides: 11. Here the CDR3 reads CASSEVAGHRGEQYF. DNA for the CDR3: TGTGCCAGCAGTGAGGTAGCGGGACACCGTGGTGAGCAGTACTTC. Looking up the rest from reference TRBV2 and TRBJ2-7 gives the full variable domain: EPEVTQTPSHQVTQMGQEVILRCVPISNHLYFYWYRQILGQKVEFLVSFYNNEISEKSEIFDDQFSVERPDGSNFTLKIRSTKLEDSAMYFCASSEVAGHRGEQYFGPGTRLTVT.

V is TRBV15 and J is TRBJ2-1, with no clear D. Deletions cut 0 bases from V and 6 bases from J, with 21 bases between. CDR3 length: 18 amino acids. Germline V gene data show CDR1 as LNHNV and CDR2 as YYDKDF (reference sequence). CDR3 nucleotide sequence: TGTGCCACCAGCAGAGATCGGGCTCGCTTCGGTATATCCAATGAGCAGTTCTTC. Amino acids: CATSRDRARFGISNEQFF.

The sample holds many counts of this clonotype. V and J are TRBV5-1 and TRBJ2-7, with D possibly being TRBD1 or TRBD2 (5 bases each). The CDR3 has 15 amino acids. The ends were cut back, 0 bases at V and 5 bases at J, with 15 bases in the middle. The germline V gene encodes CDR1 SGHRS and CDR2 YFSETQ. The CDR3 sequence is CASSLEPGARDEQYF. DNA of the CDR3: TGCGCCAGCAGCTTGGAACCTGGGGCGAGGGACGAGCAGTACTTC.

Many counts were recorded for this clonotype. This sequence joins TRBV20-1 and TRBJ2-7; 13 bases map to TRBD2. This CDR3 is built from 14 residues. The V gene's germline CDR1 is DFQATT and CDR2 SNEGSKA (reference sequence). V lost 1 base, J lost 5 bases, and 2 bases stayed unmatched. The CDR3 DNA is TGCAGTGCTAGAGGGACTAGCGGGAGCAACGAGCAGTACTTC. Translated, it gives CSARGTSGSNEQYF.

The rearrangement uses TRBV5-1 and TRBJ2-5, with a tentative D call TRBD1 (6 bases). Germline V gene sequence: CDR1 SGHRS, CDR2 YFSETQ. The CDR3 runs to 18 residues. V lost 0 bases to trimming and J lost 3 bases, with 21 bases between them. CDR3 bases: TGCGCCAGCAGCTTGGTAGGGTCGAGGACAGCTCCAAAAGAGACCCAGTACTTC. It codes for CASSLVGSRTAPKETQYF.

The table lists this clonotype with a few counts. The J gene is TRBJ2-4, the V gene TRBV12-3 or TRBV12-4; D is ambiguous. This CDR3 is 15 amino acids long. V gave up 6 bases and J gave up 0 bases, with 12 bases separating them. DNA for the CDR3: TGTGCCAGCAGCCTGGCCTTTCTAGCCAAAAACATTCAGTACTTC. This gives the protein CASSLAFLAKNIQYF.

This clonotype has more than one count but fewer than ten. In nucleotides, the CDR3 is TGTGCCAGCAGTTTAGAGGCAGGGGGGAATGAGCAGTTCTTC. This gives the protein CASSLEAGGNEQFF. The chain employs TRBV27 and TRBJ2-1; tentatively, D is TRBD1 (7 bases). Trimming took 2 bases from V and 7 from J, leaving 12 bases between them. Germline CDR1 reads MNHEY; CDR2 reads SMNVEV (reference sequence). CDR3 length: 14 residues.

Note on this clonotype: No conserved phenylalanine or tryptophan is present at the end of the CDR3, so a read error is the likely explanation. CDR3 loop: CSARDLSWSEAFS. The CDR3 nucleotides read TGCAGTGCTAGAGATCTATCGTGGAGTGAAGCTTTCTCT. The V gene is TRBV20-1, the J gene TRBJ1-1; D is undetermined. The V and J ends lost 0 bases and 7 bases respectively, with 12 bases between them. The CDR3 extends over 13 amino acids. CDR1 and CDR2 from the germline V gene are DFQATT and SNEGSKA (reference sequence).

J is TRBJ1-1 and V is TRBV21-1; the D call TRBD1 from the table was never checked on the DNA. TRBV21-1 is a pseudogene. The CDR3 consists of 17 residues. The CDR3 DNA is TGTGCCAGCAGCAAAGCGGGACAGGGCAGGGGGGACACTGAAGCTTTCTTT. It translates to CASSKAGQGRGDTEAFF.

This clonotype occurred many times. This chain connects TRBV29-1 to TRBJ2-5; D not certain. Looked up from germline, CDR1 is SQVTM and CDR2 is ANQGSEA. V gave up 4 bases and J gave up 5 bases, with 14 bases separating them. The CDR3 length is 13 residues. The CDR3, as DNA: TGCAGCGTTGGCCGACAAATTGAGGAGACCCAGTACTTC. It encodes CSVGRQIEETQYF.

This clonotype was recorded a few times. The gene calls are TRBV11-2 and TRBJ2-7, with 8 bases lining up with TRBD1. From germline, CDR1 is SGHAT and CDR2 FQNNGV. This CDR3 has 14 residues. V trimming: 4 bases; J trimming: 3 bases; junction bases outside the gene matches: 5. The CDR3 region is CASSSPGQVYEQYF. Here the CDR3 DNA reads TGTGCCAGCAGCTCCCCGGGACAGGTCTACGAGCAGTACTTC.

The chain joins TRBV9 to TRBJ1-1, with D maybe TRBD1 (5 bases). Trimming took off 7 bases at V and 0 bases at J, with 13 bases between the two ends. The CDR3 length is 14 residues. The germline V gene has CDR1 SGDLS and CDR2 YYNGEE. CDR3: CASGPGPMNTEAFF. In DNA form, the CDR3 reads TGTGCCAGCGGCCCGGGGCCGATGAACACTGAAGCTTTCTTT.